Listed here are 28 T cell receptor beta chains from one sample, sequenced in a study of human thymus T cells. TCRdb's table, derived via immunoSEQ multiplex PCR, lists solely in-frame clones and lacks some. Of some 130,000 clones listed, just under 95% are singletons. Corrective cardiac operations yielded the resected thymus tissue. Sequenced sample: thymus tissue. The receptors originated from a boy under two years old with a congenital heart defect but otherwise immunologically healthy.

The chain is built from TRBV5-1 and TRBJ2-5; 8 bases agree with TRBD2. The germline gives CDR1 SGHRS, CDR2 YFSETQ. After removal of 0 bases from V and 2 bases from J, the junction contained 9 bases not matched to a gene. This CDR3 contains 17 residues. The chain's CDR3 is CASSLEKQRGLQETQYF. The CDR3 DNA follows: TGCGCCAGCAGCTTGGAAAAGCAGCGGGGGCTTCAAGAGACCCAGTACTTC.

The chain uses TRBV19 and TRBJ1-5; no clear D. V gave up 4 bases and J gave up 7 bases, with 17 bases separating them. Germline CDR1 and CDR2: LNHDA and SQIVND (reference sequence). The CDR3 loop spans 15 amino acids. CDR3: CASSKDTASFQPQHF. The CDR3 nucleotides read TGTGCCAGTAGTAAAGATACAGCGAGTTTCCAGCCCCAGCATTTT.

In the case of this clone: The sample contains more than one DNA sequence encoding this CDR3. DNA for the CDR3: TGTGCCAGCAGAGACAGGGGAAACCAGCCCCAGCATTTT. Its protein product is CASRDRGNQPQHF. This chain uses TRBV6-1 with TRBJ1-5; 8 nucleotides line up with TRBD1. Looked up from germline, CDR1 is MNHNS and CDR2 is SASEGT. The CDR3 runs to 13 residues. Unmatched junction bases numbered 5, after V lost 6 bases and J lost 7 bases.

The rearrangement joins TRBV5-1 to TRBJ1-2; TRBD1 aligns across 9 bases. The CDR3 is 15 amino acids. V lost 0 bases and J lost 8; bases outside the gene matches: 8. In germline, CDR1 is SGHRS, CDR2 YFSETQ. CDR3 nucleotides: TGCGCCAGCAGCTTGGGACAGGGGGATTCCTGGGGCTACACCTTC. Translated, it gives CASSLGQGDSWGYTF.

The gene calls are TRBV5-1 and TRBJ2-1; D ambiguous. CDR3 length: 16 residues. CDR1 SGHRS and CDR2 YFSETQ come from the germline V gene. V was pared by 0 bases and J by 3 bases, with 13 bases between. The CDR3 region has the DNA TGCGCCAGCAGCTTGGACCCTGGTAGAGACTACAATGAGCAGTTCTTC. Encoded protein: CASSLDPGRDYNEQFF.

This clone came up a few times. V is TRBV29-1 and J is TRBJ1-1; 9 nucleotides agree with TRBD1. Germline V gives CDR1 SQVTM, CDR2 ANQGSEA. V trimming: 7 bases; J trimming: 2 bases; junction bases outside the gene matches: 5. The CDR3 runs to 13 residues. This chain's CDR3 is CSGRQGDNTEAFF. DNA of the CDR3: TGCAGCGGTCGACAGGGGGATAACACTGAAGCTTTCTTT.

Turning to this clone: At one boundary the junction diverges from the germline segment, which might be a read error. CDR3 protein: CASSLAGRDNEQFF. As DNA, the CDR3 is TGTGCTAGCAGCTTAGCGGGGCGAGACAATGAGCAGTTCTTC. The gene calls are TRBV7-7 and TRBJ2-1; 8 positions agree with TRBD2. The CDR3 spans 14 residues. Looked up from germline, CDR1 is SSHAT and CDR2 is FNYEAQ (reference sequence).

This chain joins TRBV11-3 and TRBJ1-6; D perhaps matches TRBD1 (5 bases). V was trimmed by 5 bases and J by 9 bases, leaving 14 bases between them. CDR3 length: 14 residues. Germline values: CDR1 SGHNT, CDR2 YENEEA. The CDR3 region is CASSLEGRRSPLHF. The CDR3 nucleotides are TGTGCCAGCAGCCTCGAGGGGCGCCGTTCACCCCTCCACTTT.

CDR3 protein: CATGPAGGYEQYF. The CDR3 DNA is TGTGCCACCGGTCCGGCAGGGGGCTACGAGCAGTACTTC. V gene TRBV7-9 combines with J gene TRBJ2-7; TRBD1 aligns across 7 bases. CDR3 size: 13 residues. V was clipped by 10 bases and J by 3 bases; unmatched bases: 9. Germline V gene lookup returns CDR1 SEHNR and CDR2 FQNEAQ (reference sequence). Filled out from reference TRBV7-9 and TRBJ2-7, the complete variable domain reads DTGVSQNPRHKITKRGQNVTFRCDPISEHNRLYWYRQTLGQGPEFLTYFQNEAQLEKSRLLSDRFSAERPKGSFSTLEIQRTEQGDSAMYLCATGPAGGYEQYFGPGTRLTVT.

This sequence joins TRBV18 and TRBJ1-2; D is ambiguous. V was trimmed by 2 bases and J by 6 bases, leaving 16 bases between them. The CDR3 sequence is 15 residues long. CDR1 is KGHSH, CDR2 LQKENI, per germline. CDR3 nucleotide sequence: TGTGCCAGCTCACCAACCCCGGGCCTCTTGGATGGCTACACCTTC. Amino acids: CASSPTPGLLDGYTF.

V usage is TRBV28 and J usage is TRBJ2-7; TRBD2 might be the D (7 bases). The CDR3 is made up of 15 amino acids. The V gene lost 7 bases and the J gene lost 2 bases, with 18 bases spanning the gap. Germline assignment: CDR1 MDHEN and CDR2 SYDVKM. Here the CDR3 reads CASNLDGGQAYEQYF. Written as DNA, the CDR3 is TGTGCCAGCAATTTGGACGGGGGGCAAGCCTACGAGCAGTACTTC.

The CDR3 DNA sequence: TGTGCCACCAGCCTCGACCGCGGGACTAGCGGGGGCCCCGCTTACAATGAGCAGTTCTTC. It codes for CATSLDRGTSGGPAYNEQFF. The chain combines TRBV15 with TRBJ2-1; 14 bases match TRBD2. After removal of 5 bases from V and 4 bases from J, the junction contained 16 bases not matched to a gene. The CDR3 contains 20 residues. Per the germline V gene, CDR1 is LNHNV and CDR2 is YYDKDF (reference sequence).

The rearrangement uses TRBV28 and TRBJ1-3; D perhaps matches TRBD1 (5 bases). V dropped 1 base and J dropped 7 bases, with 26 bases sitting between them. The CDR3 is 19 residues long. The germline V gene has CDR1 MDHEN and CDR2 SYDVKM. CDR3 nucleotides: TGTGCCAGCAGTTTATCGCCCTTTAGGGACGAGAACCCGAGGAACACCATATATTTT. Amino acid sequence: CASSLSPFRDENPRNTIYF.

For the CDR3, the DNA is TGTGCCTGGAGTCTTGGGGCAGGGGGTCAAAAACTGTTTTTT. Translating gives CAWSLGAGGQKLFF. V usage is TRBV30 and J usage is TRBJ1-4, with TRBD1 identical over 7 bases. The CDR3 spans 14 residues. V was clipped by 2 bases and J by 9 bases; unmatched bases: 9. Germline CDR1 GTSNPN, CDR2 SVGIG (reference sequence).

The chain joins TRBV28 to TRBJ2-1, with D possibly called TRBD1 or TRBD2 (5 bases each). This CDR3 is 16 amino acids long. The V end was cut by 5 bases, the J end by 4 bases, with 18 bases between. The germline V gene encodes CDR1 MDHEN and CDR2 SYDVKM. The CDR3 sequence: CASSHEGTAHYNEQFF. The CDR3 DNA is TGTGCCAGCAGTCACGAAGGGACCGCTCATTACAATGAGCAGTTCTTC.

This clone was seen just once. This chain joins TRBV2 and TRBJ2-7; 9 positions agree with TRBD1. Germline CDR1 SNHLY, CDR2 FYNNEI. The V segment lost 6 bases and the J segment 6 bases; nucleotides outside the gene matches: 12. This CDR3 contains 15 residues. The CDR3 region has the DNA TGTGCCAGCAGCGGTGAAACCGGGACAGGGATCGAGCAGTACTTC. Amino acids: CASSGETGTGIEQYF.

The V call is TRBV7-6, the J call TRBJ2-7; TRBD2 matches 7 bases. Germline CDR1 reads SGHVS; CDR2 reads FNYEAQ. V shed 3 bases, J shed 6 bases, and the junction held 14 bases outside the gene matches. The CDR3 consists of 16 residues. Here the CDR3 DNA reads TGTGCCAGCAGCTTTCTTATTGGGGCGGGAGAAGGCGAGCAGTACTTC. Translated, it gives CASSFLIGAGEGEQYF.

The chain couples TRBV7-6 to TRBJ1-2, with D tentatively TRBD1 (6 bases). CDR3 length: 17 residues. V lost 1 base to trimming and J lost 6 bases, with 21 bases between them. Per germline, CDR1 SGHVS and CDR2 FNYEAQ. CDR3 protein: CASSLDRDTEAPDGYTF. The CDR3 nucleotides read TGTGCCAGCAGCTTAGATAGGGACACGGAGGCGCCTGATGGCTACACCTTC.

This chain connects TRBV10-2 to TRBJ2-2; D is perhaps TRBD1 (5 bases). Deletions cut 5 bases from V and 0 bases from J, with 10 bases between. CDR3 length: 15 amino acids. The V gene's germline CDR1 is WSHSY and CDR2 SAAADI. CDR3 residues: CASSRVRANTGELFF. In nucleotides, the CDR3 is TGCGCCAGCAGTCGGGTCAGGGCGAACACCGGGGAGCTGTTTTTT.

The V call is TRBV7-9, the J call TRBJ2-7; 8 bases are a match to TRBD1. Germline CDR1 SEHNR, CDR2 FQNEAQ (reference sequence). The CDR3 runs 12 residues. V lost 5 bases to trimming and J lost 4 bases; unmatched junction nucleotides: 1. The CDR3 loop is CASSRTGYEQYF. DNA for the CDR3: TGTGCCAGCAGCCGGACAGGGTACGAGCAGTACTTC. Complete variable domain (other parts from reference TRBV7-9 and TRBJ2-7): DTGVSQNPRHKITKRGQNVTFRCDPISEHNRLYWYRQTLGQGPEFLTYFQNEAQLEKSRLLSDRFSAERPKGSFSTLEIQRTEQGDSAMYLCASSRTGYEQYFGPGTRLTVT.

Only one count was recorded for this clone. V is TRBV28 and J is TRBJ2-7, with 10 positions matching TRBD1. This CDR3 contains 15 residues. Losses at the gene ends were 1 base for V and 4 bases for J; bases not matched to a gene: 4. CDR1 is MDHEN, CDR2 SYDVKM, per germline. The CDR3 protein is CASSLYGTGEYEQYF. The DNA for the CDR3 is TGTGCCAGCAGTTTATATGGGACAGGGGAGTACGAGCAGTACTTC.

The chain combines TRBV6-6 with TRBJ1-1; possibly TRBD1 for D (5 bases). The germline V and J ends were trimmed by 6 bases and 10 bases, with 21 bases remaining between them. Germline V CDR1 and CDR2: MNHNY, SVGAGI (reference sequence). This CDR3 spans 14 amino acids. The CDR3 DNA follows: TGTGCCAGCAGCCCCTGGGGCGGGGAGAGTCGAGCTTTCTTT. It yields the protein CASSPWGGESRAFF.

This rearrangement joins TRBV28 to TRBJ1-5; a possible D gene is TRBD1 (5 bases). Per the germline V gene, CDR1 is MDHEN and CDR2 is SYDVKM. The V end lost 6 bases, the J end lost 11 bases, and 20 bases lay between the germline ends. The CDR3 is 14 residues long. Here the CDR3 DNA reads TGTGCCAGCAGGTCGGACAAGGCGGATGAGTCCCAGCATTTT. It translates to CASRSDKADESQHF.

The chain employs TRBV6-6 and TRBJ1-2; weak D call: TRBD1 (5 bases). Trimming took off 7 bases at V and 6 bases at J, with 9 bases between the two ends. The CDR3 has 11 residues. Germline loops: CDR1 MNHNY, CDR2 SVGAGI (reference sequence). CDR3 nucleotide sequence: TGTGCCAGCATTCAGGGTGATGGCTACACCTTC. It encodes CASIQGDGYTF.

The V gene is TRBV6-1, the J gene TRBJ2-1, with 10 bases that match TRBD2. This CDR3 spans 17 amino acids. The germline gives CDR1 MNHNS, CDR2 SASEGT. Germline trimming cut 3 bases from V and 7 bases from J; bases unmatched to any gene: 12. CDR3 sequence: CASSDIRLAGWMNEQFF. CDR3 DNA sequence: TGTGCCAGCAGTGATATTAGACTAGCGGGCTGGATGAATGAGCAGTTCTTC.

The chain carries TRBV28 and TRBJ1-2; D possibly corresponds to TRBD1 (5 bases). The CDR3 is made up of 14 amino acids. Per the germline V gene, CDR1 is MDHEN and CDR2 is SYDVKM. V dropped 2 bases and J dropped 4 bases, with 11 bases sitting between them. CDR3 in DNA: TGTGCCAGCAGTTTAGGGGGGTCTGGCTATGGCTACACCTTC. As protein: CASSLGGSGYGYTF.

This chain connects TRBV4-3 to TRBJ1-1; D possibly corresponds to TRBD1 (5 bases). The CDR3 loop spans 17 amino acids. Trimming cost V 1 base and J 3 bases, with 18 bases left between them. Germline CDR1 reads LGHNA; CDR2 reads YSLEER. The CDR3 nucleotides read TGCGCCAGCAGCCAAGGACTTTTTCAGGGTTGGGACACTGAAGCTTTCTTT. Residues: CASSQGLFQGWDTEAFF.

The sample holds one count of this clone. This chain uses TRBV19 with TRBJ1-1; D gene unclear. The CDR3 totals 18 residues. Trimming removed 3 bases from V and 3 bases from J, with 23 bases in between. The germline V gene encodes CDR1 LNHDA and CDR2 SQIVND (reference sequence). This CDR3 is CASSIRRYTETGYTEAFF. CDR3 coding DNA: TGTGCCAGTAGTATCAGGAGGTATACGGAGACGGGTTACACTGAAGCTTTCTTT.